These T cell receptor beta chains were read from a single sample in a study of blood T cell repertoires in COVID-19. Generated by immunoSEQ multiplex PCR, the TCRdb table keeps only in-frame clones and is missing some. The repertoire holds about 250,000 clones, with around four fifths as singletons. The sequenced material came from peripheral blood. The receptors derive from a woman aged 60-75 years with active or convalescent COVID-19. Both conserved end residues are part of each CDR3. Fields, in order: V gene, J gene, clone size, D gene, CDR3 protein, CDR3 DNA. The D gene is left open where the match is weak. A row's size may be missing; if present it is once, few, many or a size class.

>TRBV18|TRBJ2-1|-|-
CASSPGLGDEQFF
TGTGCCAGCTCACCGGGATTGGGAGATGAGCAGTTCTTC
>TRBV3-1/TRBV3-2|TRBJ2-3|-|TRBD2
CASSPGGGGPGDTQYF
TGTGCCAGCAGCCCCGGCGGCGGGGGGCCCGGAGATACGCAGTATTTT
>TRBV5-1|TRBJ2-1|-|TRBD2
CASSRGLAGDGEQFF
TGCGCCAGCAGCCGGGGACTAGCGGGAGATGGTGAGCAGTTCTTC
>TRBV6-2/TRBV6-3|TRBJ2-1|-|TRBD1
CASSYRGRDEQFF
TGTGCCAGCAGTTACAGGGGGCGTGATGAGCAGTTCTTC
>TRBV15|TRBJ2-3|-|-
CATSGHGGDTQYF
TGTGCCACCAGCGGACACGGGGGAGATACGCAGTATTTT
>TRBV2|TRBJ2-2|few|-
CATRLVSVDTGELFF
TGTGCCACCCGACTAGTTTCAGTAGACACCGGGGAGCTGTTTTTT
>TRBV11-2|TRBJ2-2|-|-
CASSLGGAIGELFF
TGTGCCAGCAGCCTTGGGGGGGCCATCGGGGAGCTGTTTTTT
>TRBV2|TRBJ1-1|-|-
CASSLDTLEAFF
TGTGCCAGCAGTCTGGACACTCTTGAAGCTTTCTTT
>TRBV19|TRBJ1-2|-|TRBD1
CASNIAGQGNYGYTF
TGTGCCAGTAATATAGCCGGACAGGGTAACTATGGCTACACCTTC
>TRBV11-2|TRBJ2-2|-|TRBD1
CASSLQGANTGELFF
TGTGCCAGCAGCTTACAGGGGGCGAACACCGGGGAGCTGTTTTTT
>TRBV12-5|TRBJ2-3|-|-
CASGQQGGLTDTQYF
TGTGCTAGTGGCCAACAAGGGGGTCTCACAGATACGCAGTATTTT
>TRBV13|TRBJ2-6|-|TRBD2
CASSYSPLPGGPGYGANVLTF
TGTGCCAGCAGCTACTCCCCCCTTCCGGGAGGGCCAGGTTACGGGGCCAACGTCCTGACTTTC
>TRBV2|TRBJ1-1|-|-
CASITGTLNTEAFF
TGTGCCAGCATAACCGGGACATTGAACACTGAAGCTTTCTTT
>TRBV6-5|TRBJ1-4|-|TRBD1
CASSPTGGIGEKLFF
TGTGCCAGCAGTCCGACAGGGGGCATAGGTGAAAAACTGTTTTTT
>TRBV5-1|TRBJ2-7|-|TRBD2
CASSPGTSGTYEQYF
TGCGCCAGCAGCCCTGGGACTAGCGGCACCTACGAGCAGTACTTC
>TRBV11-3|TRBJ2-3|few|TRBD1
CASSRGGDRGDTQYF
TGTGCCAGCAGCCGCGGTGGAGACAGGGGGGATACGCAGTATTTT
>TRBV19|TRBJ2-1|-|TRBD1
CASRGQGSTNEQFF
TGTGCCAGTAGGGGACAGGGTAGTACTAATGAGCAGTTCTTC
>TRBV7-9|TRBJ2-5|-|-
CASSPRWGGALETQYF
TGTGCCAGCAGCCCCCGGTGGGGGGGGGCCCTAGAGACCCAGTACTTC
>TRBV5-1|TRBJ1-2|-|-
CASSLGPDRATYGYTF
TGCGCCAGCAGCTTGGGCCCGGACAGAGCCACATATGGCTACACCTTC
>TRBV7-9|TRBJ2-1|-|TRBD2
CASSLGLAGETQFF
TGTGCCAGCAGCTTAGGGTTAGCGGGAGAAACTCAGTTCTTC
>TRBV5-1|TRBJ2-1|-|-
CASSLRMSYVSNEQFF
TGCGCCAGCAGCTTGAGAATGTCTTATGTGAGTAATGAGCAGTTCTTC
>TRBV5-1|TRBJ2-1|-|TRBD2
CASSLQLTSGRGEQFF
TGCGCCAGCAGCCTGCAACTGACTAGCGGGAGGGGTGAGCAGTTCTTC
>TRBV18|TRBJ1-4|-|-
CASSPTGQRNEKLFF
TGTGCCAGCTCACCCACCGGCCAGCGAAATGAAAAACTGTTTTTT